The clone carrying this T cell receptor (beta chain) is a singleton in its sample. The antigen remains unidentified. The data originate from a study of radiotherapy plus CTLA-4 blockade in lung cancer. Here immunoSEQ multiplex PCR was the method, and the copy in TCRdb shows in-frame clones only, minus some. This sample carries some 43,000 clones, 80% to 85% of them seen once, and the ten largest clones take more than 3%. Study-level findings and limits: Blood saw expansion of tumor-derived TCR clones after radiotherapy plus ipilimumab.

The trim removed 1 base at V and 6 bases at J, leaving 2 bases unmatched. Germline lookup yields CDR1 MRHNA and CDR2 SNTAGT. CDR3 length: 15 amino acids. This clonotype was sampled from a human donor with non-small cell lung cancer who had stable disease on radiotherapy plus ipilimumab. The source was peripheral blood, collected from a patient treated with radiotherapy plus ipilimumab. The V gene is TRBV6-4, the J gene TRBJ2-1; 11 bases align to TRBD2. The CDR3 DNA sequence: TGTGCCAGCAGTGACTTAGCGGGAGGGTTCAATGAGCAGTTCTTC. Its protein product is CASSDLAGGFNEQFF.